Presented here are 8 T cell receptor beta chains from one specimen sequenced in a study of T-cell reconstitution after alpha-beta-depleted transplantation in children. Unique molecular identifiers were incorporated when the TCRbeta library was constructed. TCRdb analysed the PCR reads with MiXCR anew, one entry per CDR3 protein. The sample consists of fewer than 1 million distinct CDR3 sequences, 15% to 20% of them appearing once. Sequences were derived from PBMCs, mostly from graft donor cells, sampled 360 days after TCRalphabeta/CD19-depleted stem cell transplant. These receptors all come from a male patient between 5 and 17 years old who had a stem cell transplant for acute lymphoblastic leukemia, so the T cells may come from the graft donor.

The sample holds a few counts of this clonotype. One end of the junction fails to match germline, which may point to a read error. V and J are TRBV24-1 and TRBJ2-7; no reliable D call. The germline V gene encodes CDR1 KGHDR and CDR2 SFDVKD. The CDR3 totals 13 residues. CDR3 sequence reads: CATSDLAGYEQYF. The CDR3 DNA reads as TGTGCCACCAGCGATTTGGCCGGGTACGAGCAGTACTTC.

Many counts were recorded for this clonotype. This chain joins TRBV6-5 and TRBJ2-2; TRBD1 matches 9 bases. Germline trimming cut 4 bases from V and 3 bases from J; bases unmatched to any gene: 3. The CDR3 contains 15 residues. Germline V CDR1 and CDR2: MNHEY, SVGAGI. CDR3 loop: CASSSGTGYTGELFF. The CDR3 region has the DNA TGTGCCAGCAGTTCCGGGACAGGGTACACCGGGGAGCTGTTTTTT.

The V gene is TRBV12-3 or TRBV12-4, the J gene TRBJ2-7, with 7 positions matching TRBD1. This CDR3 comprises 16 residues. J gave up 4 bases and V 2 bases, and 11 bases lay outside the gene matches. Written as DNA, the CDR3 is TGTGCCAGCAGTTTAAAGCTAGAGGACAGGTTGTACGAGCAGTACTTC. Translating gives CASSLKLEDRLYEQYF.

V and J are TRBV28 and TRBJ2-6, with 10 bases matching TRBD1. CDR3 length: 17 amino acids. V lost 6 bases, J lost 0 bases, and 5 bases stayed unmatched. Germline CDR1 and CDR2: MDHEN and SYDVKM. DNA for the CDR3: TGTGCCAGCAGGAGGGACAGGGGAAGCTCTGGGGCCAACGTCCTGACTTTC. This codes for CASRRDRGSSGANVLTF.

The chain has TRBV7-9 and TRBJ2-7; D is perhaps TRBD1 (5 bases). The CDR3 sequence is 14 residues long. Germline CDR1 SEHNR, CDR2 FQNEAQ (reference sequence). V was pared by 4 bases and J by 2 bases, with 12 bases between. CDR3 region: CASSSRQSAYEQYF. As DNA, the CDR3 is TGTGCCAGCAGCTCCCGACAGTCCGCCTACGAGCAGTACTTC.

The chain uses TRBV7-9 and TRBJ1-5; tentatively, D is TRBD1 (5 bases). The CDR3 extends over 13 amino acids. V was trimmed by 5 bases and J by 3 bases, leaving 8 bases between them. Germline CDR1 SEHNR, CDR2 FQNEAQ (reference sequence). This CDR3 reads CASSRDYNQPQHF. In DNA, the CDR3 is TGTGCCAGCAGCCGGGACTACAATCAGCCCCAGCATTTT. Filled out from reference TRBV7-9 and TRBJ1-5, the complete variable domain reads DTGVSQNPRHKITKRGQNVTFRCDPISEHNRLYWYRQTLGQGPEFLTYFQNEAQLEKSRLLSDRFSAERPKGSFSTLEIQRTEQGDSAMYLCASSRDYNQPQHFGDGTRLSIL.

V gene TRBV28 combines with J gene TRBJ2-1, with TRBD2 matching 9 bases. V was clipped by 5 bases and J by 5 bases; unmatched bases: 19. Germline V CDR1 and CDR2: MDHEN, SYDVKM. There are 19 residues in the CDR3. CDR3 bases: TGTGCCAGCAGTCCTCGATACAGAACCGGGACTAGCTTCGACAATGAGCAGTTCTTC. Its translation: CASSPRYRTGTSFDNEQFF.

This clonotype has a count of ten or more. The V call is TRBV7-8, the J call TRBJ2-2, with D perhaps assigned TRBD1 or TRBD2 (6 bases each). Germline V CDR1 and CDR2: SGHVS, FQNEAQ. This CDR3 comprises 14 residues. Trimming left V 6 bases short and J 3 bases short, with 11 bases between. The CDR3 coding sequence is TGTGCCAGCAGAGGAGGGGGAGACACCGGGGAGCTGTTTTTT. As protein: CASRGGGDTGELFF.